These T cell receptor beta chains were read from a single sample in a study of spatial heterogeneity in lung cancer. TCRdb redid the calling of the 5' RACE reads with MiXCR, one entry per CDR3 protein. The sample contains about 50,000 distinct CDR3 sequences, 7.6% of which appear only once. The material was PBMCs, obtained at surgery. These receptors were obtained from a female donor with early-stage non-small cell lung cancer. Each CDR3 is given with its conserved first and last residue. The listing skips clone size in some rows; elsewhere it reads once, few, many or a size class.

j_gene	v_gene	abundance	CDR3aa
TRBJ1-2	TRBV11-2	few	CASSLNRGHGYTF
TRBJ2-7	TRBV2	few	CASSPSGGPYEQYF
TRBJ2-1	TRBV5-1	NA	CASNLVSGGGADEQFF
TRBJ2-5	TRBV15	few	CATSRGTSGQETQYF
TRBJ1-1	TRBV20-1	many	CSAPRRVTEAFF
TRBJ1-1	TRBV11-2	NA	CASSLTRGYEAFF
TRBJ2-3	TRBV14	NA	CASSQIPADTQYF
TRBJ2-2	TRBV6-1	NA	CASTGANELFF
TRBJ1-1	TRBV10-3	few	CAITDRDTRGTEAFF
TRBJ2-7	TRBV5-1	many	CASSLGQGSSYEQYF
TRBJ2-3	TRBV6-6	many	CASSLDVAAQYF
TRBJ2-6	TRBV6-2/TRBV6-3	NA	CASSRTGMSGANVLTF
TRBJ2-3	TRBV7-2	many	CASSSHYSTDTQYF
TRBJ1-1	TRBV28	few	CASGSPGRRVAFF
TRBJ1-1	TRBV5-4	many	CASSPTGGRTEAFF
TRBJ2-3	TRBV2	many	CASTTATDTQYF
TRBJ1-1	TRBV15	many	CATSPLLDSVGLNTEAFF
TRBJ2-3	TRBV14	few	CASSQDSTKDTQYF
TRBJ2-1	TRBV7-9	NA	CASSLVDSRGDNEQFF
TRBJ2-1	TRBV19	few	CASSSPGLAGVETRGFF
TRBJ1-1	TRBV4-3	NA	CASSLIGNTEAFF
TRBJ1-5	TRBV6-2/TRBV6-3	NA	CASNKITSNQPQHF
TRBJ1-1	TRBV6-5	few	CASGRTGLEAFF
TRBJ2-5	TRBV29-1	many	CSVEEAWGGKTQYF
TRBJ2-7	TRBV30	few	CAWSVVYEQYF
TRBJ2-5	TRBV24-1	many	CATSDSGTGRETQYF
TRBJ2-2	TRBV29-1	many	CSVVVGSTGELFF
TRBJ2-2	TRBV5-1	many	CASSKGLAGTPRGTGELFF